This T cell receptor beta chain was profiled in a study of blood T cell repertoires in COVID-19. Germline V gene sequence: CDR1 SGDLS, CDR2 YYNGEE. The J segment lost 6 bases and the V segment lost 0 bases, leaving 7 bases of the junction unmatched. The CDR3 is 15 residues long. The assay was immunoSEQ multiplex PCR, and TCRdb's table has in-frame clones only and misses some. Of approximately 170,000 clones listed, around 83% are singletons. The chain joins TRBV9 to TRBJ2-3; 7 nucleotides match TRBD2. The sequenced material came from peripheral blood. The TCR originated in a woman in her 70s who had recovered from COVID-19. CDR3: CASSVGAGAGDTQYF. The CDR3 bases are TGTGCCAGCAGCGTAGGGGCGGGAGCGGGGGATACGCAGTATTTT.